Following are 27 T cell receptor beta chains from one sample sequenced in a study of cytomegalovirus exposure and HLA in healthy donors. The PCR was carried out with 60 Vbeta primers and 13 Jbeta primers. TCRdb's copy holds only in-frame clones and misses some; the assay was immunoSEQ multiplex PCR. The sample consists of about 110,000 clones, less than 80% of them appearing once. Sequencing was done on a sample of PBMCs. Every receptor here comes from a man between 60 and 75 years old in good health and CMV-seronegative.

This clone was seen just once. The chain uses TRBV18 and TRBJ1-1; perhaps TRBD1 as D (5 bases). This CDR3 contains 14 residues. Per germline, CDR1 KGHSH and CDR2 LQKENI. The V gene lost 8 bases and the J gene lost 3 bases, with 16 bases spanning the gap. The CDR3 DNA follows: TGTGCCAGCACCAACCAGGGTCGTGACACTGAAGCTTTCTTT. Its protein is CASTNQGRDTEAFF.

About this clone itself: Other DNA sequences in this sample translate to the same CDR3. This chain connects TRBV5-1 to TRBJ2-3; tentatively, D is TRBD2 (5 bases). V was clipped by 0 bases and J by 1 base, with 6 bases between them. The germline gives CDR1 SGHRS, CDR2 YFSETQ. The CDR3 runs to 14 residues. The CDR3 coding sequence is TGCGCCAGCAGCTTGGACGGGGGCACAGATACGCAGTATTTT. Protein sequence: CASSLDGGTDTQYF.

The chain carries TRBV7-9 and TRBJ2-3, with a tentative D call TRBD1 (6 bases). In germline, CDR1 is SEHNR, CDR2 FQNEAQ (reference sequence). The length of the CDR3 is 14 residues. Trimming cost V 7 bases and J 2 bases, with 13 bases left between them. The CDR3 loop is CASNKGVSTDTQYF. DNA of the CDR3: TGTGCCAGCAACAAGGGGGTGTCCACAGATACGCAGTATTTT.

V usage is TRBV4-3 and J usage is TRBJ2-1; 8 bases align to TRBD2. CDR1 and CDR2 from the germline V gene are LGHNA and YSLEER. Losses at the gene ends were 3 bases for V and 6 bases for J; bases not matched to a gene: 13. This CDR3 comprises 17 residues. The CDR3 nucleotides read TGCGCCAGCAGCCATTCCCTCGGGGGGGCCGAACTCAATGAGCAGTTCTTC. The encoded protein is CASSHSLGGAELNEQFF.

The chain links TRBV2 to TRBJ1-5; the D is unclear. V was shortened by 4 bases and J by 0 bases, with 13 bases between the two germline ends. Looked up from germline, CDR1 is SNHLY and CDR2 is FYNNEI. The CDR3 extends over 16 amino acids. CDR3 in amino acids: CASSVGAGTSNQPQHF. In DNA form, the CDR3 reads TGTGCCAGCAGTGTGGGAGCAGGCACTAGCAATCAGCCCCAGCATTTT.

The V call is TRBV6-1, the J call TRBJ1-5; TRBD1 aligns across 8 bases. The V segment lost 7 bases and the J segment 3 bases; nucleotides outside the gene matches: 8. Germline CDR1 reads MNHNS; CDR2 reads SASEGT. The CDR3 runs 15 residues. This chain's CDR3 is CASTAETGDNQPQHF. As DNA, the CDR3 is TGTGCCAGCACCGCCGAGACAGGGGACAATCAGCCCCAGCATTTT.

This clone has a handful of counts. The V call is TRBV27, the J call TRBJ1-1, with unresolved D. V shed 6 bases and J shed 3 bases, with 14 bases lying between them. The CDR3 extends over 14 amino acids. The germline V gene encodes CDR1 MNHEY and CDR2 SMNVEV (reference sequence). DNA for the CDR3: TGTGCCAGCAGCCACACCGGGTTTTACACTGAAGCTTTCTTT. Amino acid sequence: CASSHTGFYTEAFF.

V gene TRBV7-2 combines with J gene TRBJ2-1; 7 bases match TRBD1. Germline CDR1 and CDR2: SGHTA and FQGNSA. The CDR3 contains 15 residues. Trimming cost V 6 bases and J 5 bases; bases outside gene matches: 10. The CDR3 DNA reads TGTGCCAGCAGATTAAACAGGGGAACCGACAATGAGCAGTTCTTC. Residues: CASRLNRGTDNEQFF.

In this sample, this clone turned up a few times. The rearrangement uses TRBV7-8 and TRBJ1-5, with D possibly being TRBD1 (5 bases). The germline gives CDR1 SGHVS, CDR2 FQNEAQ. The CDR3 is 16 residues long. Trimming took 5 bases from V and 1 from J, leaving 15 bases between them. This CDR3 is CASSRGGIYSNQPQHF. The CDR3 DNA follows: TGTGCCAGCAGCCGGGGGGGGATTTACAGCAATCAGCCCCAGCATTTT.

V usage is TRBV28 and J usage is TRBJ2-3; TRBD2 matches 9 bases. This CDR3 comprises 16 residues. Trimming at V came to 3 bases and at J to 3 bases, leaving 7 bases not matched to a gene. The V gene's germline CDR1 is MDHEN and CDR2 SYDVKM. The CDR3 loop is CASSFRRGGRTDTQYF. The CDR3 DNA reads as TGTGCCAGCAGTTTTAGGCGGGGGGGAAGGACAGATACGCAGTATTTT. Full variable domain (outside the CDR3, taken from reference TRBV28 and TRBJ2-3): DVKVTQSSRYLVKRTGEKVFLECVQDMDHENMFWYRQDPGLGLRLIYFSYDVKMKEKGDIPEGYSVSREKKERFSLILESASTNQTSMYLCASSFRRGGRTDTQYFGPGTRLTVL.

This rearrangement joins TRBV5-1 to TRBJ2-5; TRBD1 matches at 7 bases. Per germline, CDR1 SGHRS and CDR2 YFSETQ. The CDR3 has 14 residues. V lost 4 bases to trimming and J lost 2 bases; unmatched junction nucleotides: 5. The CDR3 DNA sequence: TGCGCCAGCAGCCAACGGACAGGTCAAGAGACCCAGTACTTC. The encoded protein is CASSQRTGQETQYF.

The chain employs TRBV4-3 and TRBJ2-5, with a weak D call TRBD1 (5 bases). Near its end, the DNA agrees better with TRBJ2-7, so the J call may be wrong. Germline V gives CDR1 LGHNA, CDR2 YSLEER. The CDR3 is 16 amino acids. In DNA, the CDR3 is TGCGCCAGCAGCCAAGACGCTTTGACAGAGTCCTACGAGCAGTACTTC. Translation: CASSQDALTESYEQYF.

The rearrangement joins TRBV19 to TRBJ1-5, with 10 bases fitting TRBD1. Germline assignment: CDR1 LNHDA and CDR2 SQIVND (reference sequence). V shed 5 bases, J shed 6 bases, and the junction held 4 bases outside the gene matches. The CDR3 contains 14 residues. CDR3 region: CASSVRDRGQPQHF. In nucleotides, the CDR3 is TGTGCCAGTAGTGTCCGGGACAGGGGTCAGCCCCAGCATTTT.

A note on this clone: Germline is not matched at one junction end, which may reflect a read error. The genes are TRBV29-1 and TRBJ1-1, with unresolved D. Germline V lookup: CDR1 SQVTM, CDR2 ANQGSEA. The CDR3 has 11 residues. The CDR3 bases are TGCAGCGTTGAAGACAACAGTGAAGCTTTCTTT. Protein product: CSVEDNSEAFF.

V usage is TRBV6-5 and J usage is TRBJ2-7; TRBD2 matches 7 bases. After removal of 9 bases from V and 5 bases from J, the junction contained 7 bases not matched to a gene. Germline values: CDR1 MNHEY, CDR2 SVGAGI. CDR3 size: 12 residues. This CDR3 is CASRRGRDEQYF. The DNA of the CDR3 is TGTGCCAGTAGGCGGGGGAGAGACGAGCAGTACTTC.

This rearrangement joins TRBV9 to TRBJ1-5; possibly TRBD1 for D (6 bases). The ends were cut back, 4 bases at V and 7 bases at J, with 12 bases in the middle. The germline V gene has CDR1 SGDLS and CDR2 YYNGEE. The CDR3 runs 13 residues. CDR3 sequence reads: CASSSGDRQPQHF. Here the CDR3 DNA reads TGTGCCAGCAGCTCAGGGGATCGGCAGCCCCAGCATTTT.

This rearrangement joins TRBV2 to TRBJ2-2, with TRBD1 matching over 8 bases. J lost 4 bases, V lost 4 bases, and 2 bases had no gene match. The CDR3 length is 14 residues. Germline V gives CDR1 SNHLY, CDR2 FYNNEI. CDR3 bases: TGTGCCAGCAGTGTTCAGGGGGCCACCGGGGAGCTGTTTTTT. Translating it yields CASSVQGATGELFF.

The chain has TRBV7-2 and TRBJ2-5; TRBD1 aligns across 8 bases. V shed 0 bases, J shed 4 bases, and the junction held 4 bases outside the gene matches. CDR3 length: 15 amino acids. Germline-derived CDR1 and CDR2 are SGHTA and FQGNSA. The CDR3 DNA reads as TGTGCCAGCAGCTTAGCTCACAGGGGGAGAGAGACCCAGTACTTC. It encodes CASSLAHRGRETQYF.

This clone came up a few times. The chain is built from TRBV6-5 and TRBJ1-2; no definite D call. Trimming shortened V by 0 bases and J by 8 bases, and 10 bases separated the two germline ends. CDR1 is MNHEY, CDR2 SVGAGI, per germline. There are 13 residues in the CDR3. The CDR3 DNA sequence: TGTGCCAGCAGTTACTCGGCCGGGAACGGCTACACCTTC. It codes for CASSYSAGNGYTF.

The CDR3 here is CASSVYSNQPQHF. As DNA, the CDR3 is TGTGCCAGCAGTGTTTATAGCAATCAGCCCCAGCATTTT. The V gene is TRBV2, the J gene TRBJ1-5; D gene unclear. Deletions cut 4 bases from V and 0 bases from J, with 4 bases between. The CDR3 extends over 13 amino acids. The V gene's germline CDR1 is SNHLY and CDR2 FYNNEI.

The genes are TRBV5-4 and TRBJ1-3; D is possibly TRBD1 (6 bases). The V end was cut by 4 bases, the J end by 0 bases, with 11 bases between. The CDR3 totals 15 residues. The germline CDR1 and CDR2 sequences are SGHNT and YYREEE (reference sequence). The CDR3 coding sequence is TGTGCCAGCAGCCCCGGGACACTCTCTGGAAACACCATATATTTT. Amino acid sequence: CASSPGTLSGNTIYF.

The V gene is TRBV2, the J gene TRBJ1-4; TRBD1 might be the D (5 bases). The CDR3 sequence is 15 residues long. CDR1 and CDR2 (germline): SNHLY, FYNNEI. Trimming stripped 5 bases from V and 8 bases from J, with 18 bases between. In DNA, the CDR3 is TGTGCCAGCAGTCCACAGTCCGTTCGGGGGGAAAAACTGTTTTTT. Translated: CASSPQSVRGEKLFF. The variable domain in full, completed from reference TRBV2 and TRBJ1-4, reads EPEVTQTPSHQVTQMGQEVILRCVPISNHLYFYWYRQILGQKVEFLVSFYNNEISEKSEIFDDQFSVERPDGSNFTLKIRSTKLEDSAMYFCASSPQSVRGEKLFFGSGTQLSVL.

This clone came up many times. The CDR3 nucleotides are TGTGCCAGCAGCCCGGGAGAGGATTCTGGAAACACCATATATTTT. It codes for CASSPGEDSGNTIYF. J is TRBJ1-3 and V is TRBV6-5; D unresolved. The CDR3 contains 15 residues. Germline values: CDR1 MNHEY, CDR2 SVGAGI. The V end was cut by 6 bases, the J end by 1 base, with 13 bases between.

J is TRBJ2-1 and V is TRBV4-3; D is possibly TRBD1 (6 bases). V shed 1 base and J shed 2 bases, with 21 bases lying between them. The length of the CDR3 is 19 residues. Germline CDR1 and CDR2: LGHNA and YSLEER. CDR3 loop: CASSQATHGGWGPYNEQFF. In DNA, the CDR3 is TGCGCCAGCAGCCAAGCCACCCATGGCGGCTGGGGGCCCTACAATGAGCAGTTCTTC.

V gene TRBV6-1 combines with J gene TRBJ1-2, with 7 bases that match TRBD1. Germline V gives CDR1 MNHNS, CDR2 SASEGT. This CDR3 is built from 13 residues. After removal of 6 bases from V and 5 bases from J, the junction contained 6 bases not matched to a gene. The CDR3 region is CASRPTGAYGYTF. The CDR3 DNA follows: TGTGCCAGCAGACCCACAGGGGCGTATGGCTACACCTTC.

The CDR3 DNA reads TGTGCCAGCAGACGAATGACAGGGACCCACGAGCAGTACTTC. Translating gives CASRRMTGTHEQYF. The V call is TRBV6-5, the J call TRBJ2-7; 7 nucleotides align to TRBD1. Germline CDR1 reads MNHEY; CDR2 reads SVGAGI. The CDR3 covers 14 residues. V lost 6 bases, J lost 5 bases, and 10 bases stayed unmatched.

The rearrangement uses TRBV21-1 and TRBJ1-6; the table's D call TRBD1 went unverified against the DNA. TRBV21-1 is shown as a pseudogene. The CDR3 contains 15 residues. Here the CDR3 reads CASSNRGTGSSPLHF. For the CDR3, the DNA is TGTGCCAGCAGCAATCGAGGGACAGGGTCTTCACCCCTCCACTTT.